These T cell receptor beta chains were read from a single sample in a study of glioma-infiltrating T cells after dendritic cell vaccination. Assay: immunoSEQ multiplex PCR; the TCRdb copy retains only in-frame clones and omits some. The sample holds roughly 90,000 clones; 70% to 90% are singletons and the top ten take 15% to 19%. This sample comprised blood, obtained before dendritic cell vaccination. The receptors here all came from a human donor with glioblastoma. CDR3s include the opening cysteine and the closing phenylalanine or tryptophan. D genes are given only for firm matches. Clone size is shown for a subset of rows, as once, few, many or a class of expanded clone.

V	J	size	D	CDR3	DNA
TRBV6-5	TRBJ1-6	NA	TRBD1	CASTVQGPYNSPLHF	TGTGCCAGCACGGTACAGGGGCCCTATAATTCACCCCTCCACTTT
TRBV14	TRBJ1-4	NA	NA	CASSQDGGQGNEKLFF	TGTGCCAGCAGCCAAGATGGAGGTCAGGGGAATGAAAAACTGTTTTTT
TRBV28	TRBJ1-5	NA	TRBD1	CASSLDRGSNQPQHF	TGTGCCAGCAGTTTAGACAGGGGAAGCAATCAGCCCCAGCATTTT
TRBV9	TRBJ1-2	NA	TRBD1	CASSVVAGGRANYGYTF	TGTGCCAGCAGCGTAGTGGCAGGGGGTAGAGCTAACTATGGCTACACCTTC
TRBV4-1	TRBJ2-7	NA	TRBD1	CASSRETGQSSYEQYF	TGCGCCAGCAGCCGAGAGACAGGGCAAAGCTCCTACGAGCAGTACTTC
TRBV29-1	TRBJ2-2	NA	TRBD1	CSVLGIEERQGAGELFF	TGCAGCGTTCTGGGGATCGAAGAACGACAGGGGGCCGGGGAGCTGTTTTTT
TRBV2	TRBJ1-3	NA	TRBD1	CASRTPGQGTGNTIYF	TGTGCCAGCAGGACCCCGGGACAGGGAACCGGAAACACCATATATTTT
TRBV28	TRBJ1-5	once	TRBD1	CASSSTGAVQPQHF	TGTGCCAGCAGTTCTACAGGGGCGGTTCAGCCCCAGCATTTT
TRBV4-3	TRBJ1-4	NA	NA	CASSQERWAGEKLFF	TGCGCCAGCAGCCAAGAAAGATGGGCGGGCGAAAAACTGTTTTTT
TRBV7-9	TRBJ1-1	NA	TRBD1	CASKGAFSTEAFF	TGTGCCAGCAAGGGGGCTTTTAGCACTGAAGCTTTCTTT
TRBV28	TRBJ2-5	NA	NA	CASSPRTGYLGYQETQYF	TGTGCCAGCAGTCCCAGGACTGGATACCTGGGTTACCAAGAGACCCAGTACTTC
TRBV10-3	TRBJ2-1	NA	NA	CAIMRDNEQFF	TGTGCCATCATGAGGGACAATGAGCAGTTCTTC
TRBV27	TRBJ1-1	NA	TRBD1	CASTLTGTVNTEAFF	TGTGCCAGCACCCTAACCGGGACAGTGAACACTGAAGCTTTCTTT
TRBV7-6	TRBJ2-7	NA	TRBD2	CASSLSSSGGVYEQYF	TGTGCCAGCAGCTTAAGTTCTAGCGGGGGGGTCTACGAGCAGTACTTC
TRBV5-8	TRBJ2-4	NA	NA	CASSWGSVLAKNIQYF	TGTGCCAGCAGCTGGGGTAGCGTGCTAGCCAAAAACATTCAGTACTTC
TRBV14	TRBJ2-3	NA	NA	CASSQDGLRLADTQYF	TGTGCCAGCAGCCAAGATGGACTTCGGCTGGCAGATACGCAGTATTTT
TRBV11-2	TRBJ2-7	NA	TRBD1	CASSEGQAYQQYF	TGTGCCAGCAGCGAGGGACAGGCTTACCAGCAGTACTTC
TRBV4-3	TRBJ2-3	few	NA	CASSQRRPTGQRSDTQYF	TGCGCCAGCAGCCAACGACGCCCCACGGGACAAAGATCCGATACGCAGTATTTT
TRBV30	TRBJ2-3	once	NA	CAWSPVGHYTDTQYF	TGTGCCTGGAGTCCAGTAGGACACTACACAGATACGCAGTATTTT
TRBV27	TRBJ2-1	NA	TRBD1	CASSMPGQGTYNEQFF	TGTGCCAGCAGTATGCCGGGACAGGGTACCTACAATGAGCAGTTCTTC